A single sample is the source of the 27 T cell receptor beta chains below, sequenced in a study of CD8+CD57+ T cells in acquired aplastic anemia. Genomic DNA served as template for TCR beta VDJ and CDR3 profiling. TCRdb itself ran the reads through MiXCR, one entry per CDR3 protein. This repertoire shows under 250,000 distinct CDR3 sequences, almost 35% found once; its top ten account for 1% to 1.3%. Sequencing was done on a sample of sorted CD4+, CD8+, or CD8+CD57+ T cells (not recorded which) from PBMCs. The receptors stem from a human donor in good health, serving as a control.

This clonotype occurred many times. The chain has TRBV20-1 and TRBJ1-1; no clear D gene. The germline V and J ends were trimmed by 5 bases and 0 bases, with 13 bases remaining between them. Germline-derived CDR1 and CDR2 are DFQATT and SNEGSKA (reference sequence). The CDR3 is made up of 14 amino acids. The CDR3 sequence is CSALFPPMNTEAFF. The CDR3 bases are TGCAGTGCTTTGTTTCCGCCTATGAACACTGAAGCTTTCTTT.

At least ten counts were recorded for this clonotype. This chain links TRBV20-1 with TRBJ1-1, with D tentatively TRBD1 (6 bases). Per germline, CDR1 DFQATT and CDR2 SNEGSKA (reference sequence). The CDR3 loop spans 12 amino acids. V lost 3 bases, J lost 5 bases, and 10 bases lay in between. CDR3 nucleotide sequence: TGCAGTGCTAGGGGAGGGGGAACTGAAGCTTTCTTT. It specifies CSARGGGTEAFF.

Of note for this clonotype: The germline gene is not matched at one end of the junction; a read error may be the cause. The gene calls are TRBV6-1 and TRBJ1-5; D gene unclear. The CDR3 extends over 14 amino acids. The germline gives CDR1 MNHNS, CDR2 SASEGT. The CDR3 DNA follows: TGTGCCAGCAGTCGACTGTTTAGCAATCGGCCCCAGCATTTT. Translated: CASSRLFSNRPQHF.

This clonotype was seen ten or more times. The chain carries TRBV6-1 and TRBJ1-2; D is possibly TRBD1 (6 bases). V was clipped by 5 bases and J by 7 bases, with 8 bases between them. The CDR3 sequence is 11 residues long. The germline gives CDR1 MNHNS, CDR2 SASEGT. This chain's CDR3 is CASSPGAGYTF. The DNA of the CDR3 is TGTGCCAGCAGTCCAGGGGCTGGCTACACCTTC.

This clonotype was recorded at least ten times. The chain has TRBV6-1 and TRBJ1-2, with D unresolved. The V and J ends lost 5 bases and 4 bases respectively, with 17 bases between them. This CDR3 contains 15 residues. Germline CDR1 and CDR2: MNHNS and SASEGT. CDR3 region: CASSPGWQSAYGYTF. As DNA, the CDR3 is TGTGCCAGCAGTCCGGGGTGGCAGTCGGCCTATGGCTACACCTTC.

The chain joins TRBV11-2 to TRBJ1-4; D remains ambiguous. V gave up 4 bases and J gave up 3 bases, with 12 bases separating them. This CDR3 has 15 residues. The germline gives CDR1 SGHAT, CDR2 FQNNGV. CDR3 protein: CASSSRLSSNEKLFF. The CDR3 bases are TGTGCCAGCAGCTCACGACTGAGCTCTAATGAAAAACTGTTTTTT. Complete variable domain (other parts from reference TRBV11-2 and TRBJ1-4): EAGVAQSPRYKIIEKRQSVAFWCNPISGHATLYWYQQILGQGPKLLIQFQNNGVVDDSQLPKDRFSAERLKGVDSTLKIQPAKLEDSAVYLCASSSRLSSNEKLFFGSGTQLSVL.

This clonotype was seen at least ten times. The chain is built from TRBV20-1 and TRBJ1-2, with a weak D call TRBD1 (5 bases). The V gene lost 0 bases and the J gene lost 8 bases, with 10 bases spanning the gap. This CDR3 contains 12 residues. The germline CDR1 and CDR2 sequences are DFQATT and SNEGSKA (reference sequence). This chain's CDR3 is CSAREGAGGYTF. The CDR3, as DNA: TGCAGTGCTAGAGAAGGGGCAGGGGGCTACACCTTC.

This clonotype was seen a single time. The CDR3 ends on some other residue instead of the conserved phenylalanine or tryptophan, so this is likely a read error. V gene TRBV25-1 combines with J gene TRBJ1-6; D not resolved. V dropped 4 bases and J dropped 5 bases, with 9 bases sitting between them. The CDR3 loop spans 14 amino acids. Germline CDR1 MGHDK, CDR2 SYGVNS. CDR3: CASSAFGDNSPLHS. The DNA of the CDR3 is TGTGCCAGCAGTGCATTCGGGGATAATTCACCCCTCCACTCT.

This clonotype came up many times. The chain uses TRBV19 and TRBJ1-5; TRBD1 matches 8 bases. There are 15 residues in the CDR3. V was clipped by 11 bases and J by 1 base; unmatched bases: 10. The germline V gene has CDR1 LNHDA and CDR2 SQIVND (reference sequence). CDR3 DNA sequence: TGTGCCCCATCCCTGACAGGGGCGAGCAATCAGCCCCAGCATTTT. Translating gives CAPSLTGASNQPQHF.

This clonotype was seen ten or more times. This sequence joins TRBV24-1 and TRBJ2-5, with 9 bases fitting TRBD1. With 1 base clipped from V and 5 bases from J, the junction kept 4 bases outside the gene matches. CDR1 is KGHDR, CDR2 SFDVKD, per germline. The CDR3 runs 15 residues. The CDR3 loop is CATSDLGQGRETQYF. The CDR3 DNA is TGTGCCACCAGTGATTTAGGACAGGGGAGGGAGACCCAGTACTTC.

This clonotype has a count of ten or more. The chain couples TRBV12-3 or TRBV12-4 to TRBJ2-3; 7 nucleotides match TRBD2. The V segment lost 7 bases and the J segment 2 bases; nucleotides outside the gene matches: 21. This CDR3 region has 19 residues. The CDR3 DNA is TGTGCCAGCATCCCAATGTGGGGGGGGGGATCTCGGGTCACAGATACGCAGTATTTT. This sequence encodes CASIPMWGGGSRVTDTQYF.

This clonotype was picked up many times. This chain uses TRBV10-3 with TRBJ2-1; D is perhaps TRBD2 (5 bases). The CDR3 has 13 residues. Germline V gene sequence: CDR1 ENHRY, CDR2 SYGVKD. Trimming pared 2 bases from V and 6 bases from J, leaving 8 bases between. CDR3 region: CAISETRLNEQFF. In nucleotides, the CDR3 is TGTGCCATCAGTGAGACTAGGCTCAATGAGCAGTTCTTC.

Of note for this clonotype: This may arise from a read error, as a much more abundant clone is one base away. This rearrangement joins TRBV11-2 to TRBJ2-7; D gene uncertain. Germline CDR1 is SGHAT and CDR2 is FQNNGV. This CDR3 comprises 14 residues. The CDR3, as DNA: TGTGCCAGCAGCTTACTATTGATGCCCTACGAGCAGCACTTC. It yields the protein CASSLLLMPYEQHF.

This sequence joins TRBV10-3 and TRBJ1-2; 10 bases line up with TRBD1. Trimming at V came to 0 bases and at J to 4 bases, leaving 2 bases not matched to a gene. This CDR3 region has 15 residues. CDR1 is ENHRY, CDR2 SYGVKD, per germline. The CDR3 nucleotides read TGTGCCATCAGTGAGTCCGGGACAGGGGCCTATGGCTACACCTTC. It specifies CAISESGTGAYGYTF.

The J gene is TRBJ2-7, the V gene TRBV25-1; 10 bases align to TRBD1. The trim removed 0 bases at V and 5 bases at J, leaving 1 base unmatched. Germline CDR1 MGHDK, CDR2 SYGVNS. The CDR3 is made up of 14 amino acids. This CDR3 reads CASSEYGTGDEQYF. The CDR3 DNA is TGTGCCAGCAGTGAATACGGGACAGGGGACGAGCAGTACTTC.

This chain uses TRBV5-6 with TRBJ2-6; no reliable D call. V lost 0 bases to trimming and J lost 0 bases, with 13 bases between them. The germline V gene encodes CDR1 SGHDT and CDR2 YYEEEE. The CDR3 length is 18 residues. CDR3 coding DNA: TGTGCCAGCAGCTTGGCAAATGCAGGCAGCTCTGGGGCCAACGTCCTGACTTTC. Protein sequence: CASSLANAGSSGANVLTF.

This sequence joins TRBV6-5 and TRBJ2-7; D remains unclear. The germline V gene has CDR1 MNHEY and CDR2 SVGAGI. V was shortened by 2 bases and J by 1 base, with 12 bases between the two germline ends. CDR3 length: 15 amino acids. CDR3: CASSYLGASSYEQYF. CDR3 sequence (DNA): TGTGCCAGCAGTTACCTGGGTGCCAGTTCCTACGAGCAGTACTTC.

This clonotype showed up just a few times. The J gene is TRBJ2-5, the V gene TRBV7-6; TRBD1 agrees at 8 bases. With V trimmed by 5 bases and J by 5 bases, 10 bases remained unmatched. This CDR3 has 15 residues. Germline V gives CDR1 SGHVS, CDR2 FNYEAQ. The CDR3 DNA is TGTGCCAGCAGCGGTGGGCAGGGGGCGCGGGAGACCCAGTACTTC. Its translation is CASSGGQGARETQYF.

CDR3: CASSLARGTWTF. The CDR3 DNA reads as TGTGCCAGCAGCTTAGCCCGGGGAACATGGACCTTC. The rearrangement joins TRBV7-8 to TRBJ1-2; D gene uncertain. Germline V gives CDR1 SGHVS, CDR2 FQNEAQ. This CDR3 has 12 residues. V lost 0 bases and J lost 14, with 13 bases in between.

The V gene is TRBV5-4, the J gene TRBJ2-5; 7 bases line up with TRBD1. The CDR3 is made up of 15 amino acids. V was clipped by 1 base and J by 3 bases; unmatched bases: 6. CDR1 is SGHNT and CDR2 is YYREEE in the germline V gene (reference sequence). The CDR3 bases are TGTGCCAGCAGCTTGCGCTTCGACAGGGAAGAGACCCAGTACTTC. Translation: CASSLRFDREETQYF.

This clonotype was seen at least ten times. The chain joins TRBV10-1 to TRBJ2-1, with TRBD2 matching over 9 bases. Germline CDR1 reads WNHNN; CDR2 reads SYGVQD (reference sequence). The V and J ends lost 0 bases and 5 bases, in that order; junction bases with no gene match: 5. The CDR3 covers 16 residues. For the CDR3, the DNA is TGCGCCAGCAGTGAGTCGAGGCTAGCGGGGCACAATGAGCAGTTCTTC. The encoded protein is CASSESRLAGHNEQFF.

A few counts support this clonotype. The J gene is TRBJ2-1, the V gene TRBV7-3, with TRBD2 matching 10 bases. V lost 11 bases, J lost 5 bases, and 15 bases stayed unmatched. Germline V gene sequence: CDR1 SGHTA, CDR2 FQGTGA. The CDR3 covers 16 residues. The CDR3 here is CAVSPQRAGGNNEQFF. The DNA of the CDR3 is TGTGCCGTCAGCCCCCAAAGAGCGGGGGGGAACAATGAGCAGTTCTTC.

This clonotype was detected many times. The chain combines TRBV7-9 with TRBJ1-2; perhaps TRBD1 as D (6 bases). The CDR3 extends over 11 amino acids. Germline CDR1 reads SEHNR; CDR2 reads FQNEAQ (reference sequence). Trimming stripped 4 bases from V and 8 bases from J, with 8 bases between. CDR3 region: CASSSDRGYTF. The CDR3 region has the DNA TGTGCCAGCAGCTCCGACAGGGGCTACACCTTC.

This clonotype has a single count. This chain uses TRBV10-1 with TRBJ1-5; D is unresolved. V lost 2 bases and J 7 bases, leaving 12 bases between the germline ends. This CDR3 region has 14 residues. Per germline, CDR1 WNHNN and CDR2 SYGVQD (reference sequence). CDR3 protein: CASSEHGVGQPQHF. CDR3 sequence (DNA): TGCGCCAGCAGTGAGCACGGGGTAGGGCAGCCCCAGCATTTT.

About this clonotype itself: This likely comes from a read error, as the CDR3 has no conserved phenylalanine or tryptophan at its end. The chain links TRBV6-2 or TRBV6-3 to TRBJ2-5, with TRBD2 as a possible D gene (6 bases). CDR1 and CDR2 from the germline V gene are MNHEY and SVGEGT. Trimming removed 8 bases from V and 5 bases from J, with 21 bases in between. The CDR3 consists of 15 residues. The CDR3: CASRLGGAAQETQYL. CDR3 sequence (DNA): TGTGCCAGCCGGCTTGGCGGGGCCGCCCAGGAGACCCAGTACCTC.

The chain has TRBV6-1 and TRBJ1-6; possibly TRBD1 for D (6 bases). Germline V gene sequence: CDR1 MNHNS, CDR2 SASEGT. Trimming took off 6 bases at V and 5 bases at J, with 11 bases between the two ends. The CDR3 has 14 amino acids. The CDR3 loop is CASSNTGNNSPLHF. The CDR3, as DNA: TGTGCCAGCAGCAATACAGGGAATAATTCACCCCTCCACTTT.

On this clonotype: A much larger clone lies one base from this, so it may be a read error. The chain uses TRBV10-3 and TRBJ2-7; D gene uncertain. Trimming took off 5 bases at V and 4 bases at J, with 12 bases between the two ends. Germline V gives CDR1 ENHRY, CDR2 SYGVKD. The CDR3 is 13 amino acids. CDR3 loop: CAISYGPKYEQYF. Written as DNA, the CDR3 is TGTGCCATCAGTTACGGGCCTAAATACGAGCAGTACTTC.